This entry is about one T cell receptor (beta chain). No cognate antigen has been identified for it. Base qualities are not at hand, and no much larger clone is one base apart. This specimen belongs to a study of radiotherapy plus CTLA-4 blockade in lung cancer (dated by TCRdb to 2016 to 2019). As for the study more broadly: Objective responses were observed in approximately 18% of enrolled patients, and disease control was achieved in 25% to 35%.

In this study, focal radiation therapy paired with CTLA-4 blockade (ipilimumab) was tested in patients who had chemo-refractory metastatic non-small-cell lung cancer. Overall study results and their limits: After treatment with radiotherapy and ipilimumab, TCR clones that originated in tumors expanded in peripheral blood. Increased serum interferon-beta after radiation, together with early dynamic changes in blood T cell clones, were reported to be the strongest predictors of response.

Preparation of the library involved the immunoSEQ multiplex PCR assay. TCRdb holds this immuneACCESS table with in-frame rearrangements only. Some clones are missing; in checked studies, unresolved V genes explain under half, and the rest has no known cause. The sample has approximately 28,000 clones on record, 79% of them singletons. The ten top clones hold 16% of the sample. In the germline V gene (reference sequence), CDR1 corresponds to MNHEY and CDR2 to SMNVEV. V is cut by 8 bases and J by 11 bases, and the space between the germline ends is 16 bases. The CDR3 runs 13 amino acids, cysteine and phenylalanine included. Kept here is only the CDR3 DNA, which spans 39 bases and is read in frame from base 1.

The V and J genes are TRBV27 and TRBJ1-6, with TRBD1 tentatively as D gene (6 bases match). The sample in question was peripheral blood, obtained from a patient treated with radiotherapy plus ipilimumab. The sequence came from a human donor with non-small cell lung cancer that progressed on radiotherapy plus ipilimumab. Here the CDR3 is given as CASGLGQQAPLHF. Read as DNA, the sequence is TGTGCCAGCGGTCTCGGACAGCAGGCACCCCTCCACTTT.